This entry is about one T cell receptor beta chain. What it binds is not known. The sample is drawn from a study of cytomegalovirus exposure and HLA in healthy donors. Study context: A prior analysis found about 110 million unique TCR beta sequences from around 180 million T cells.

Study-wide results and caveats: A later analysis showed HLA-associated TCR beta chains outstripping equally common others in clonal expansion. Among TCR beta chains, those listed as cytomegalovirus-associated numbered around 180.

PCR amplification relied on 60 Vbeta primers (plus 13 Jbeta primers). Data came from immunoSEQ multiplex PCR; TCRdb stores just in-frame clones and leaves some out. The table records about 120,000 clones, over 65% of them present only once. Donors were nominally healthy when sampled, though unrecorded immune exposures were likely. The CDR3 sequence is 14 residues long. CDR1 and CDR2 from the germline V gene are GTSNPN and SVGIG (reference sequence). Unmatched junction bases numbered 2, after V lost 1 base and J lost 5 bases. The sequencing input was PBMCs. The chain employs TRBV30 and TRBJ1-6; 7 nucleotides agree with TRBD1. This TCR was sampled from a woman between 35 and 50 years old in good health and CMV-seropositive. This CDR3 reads CAWSAGQDNSPLHF. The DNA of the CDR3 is TGTGCCTGGAGTGCAGGACAGGATAATTCACCCCTCCACTTT. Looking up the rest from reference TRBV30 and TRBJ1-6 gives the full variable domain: SQTIHQWPATLVQPVGSPLSLECTVEGTSNPNLYWYRQAAGRGLQLLFYSVGIGQISSEVPQNLSASRPQDRQFILSSKKLLLSDSGFYLCAWSAGQDNSPLHFGNGTRLTVT.